This T cell receptor beta chain was obtained from a study of CXCR3-negative and CXCR3-positive naive CD8 T cells. Notes on the study in general: Diversity in memory CD8+ cells fell much lower than the comparably high levels seen in both naive subsets. A higher hydrophobicity marked the TRB CDR3s of CXCR3-positive naive cells versus CXCR3-negative naive cells. Unlike memory cells, which differed, naive CXCR3-negative and CXCR3-positive cells had similar TRBV-TRBJ usage. Post-cryopreservation CXCR3 expression was partly diminished, and the bulk of assays employed fresh PBMCs.

As regards this clonotype: Its specificity is not known.

Triplicate sorts of 250,000 to 350,000 cells per CD8+ subset. UMI labels and 5' RACE were used to prepare the TRB cDNA libraries. TCRdb processed the 5' RACE reads again and assigns one entry to each CDR3 protein, with no DNA. Across 85,000 to 130,000 distinct CDR3 sequences, the top ten clones capture 0.3% to 0.45% of the sample. The sequence was obtained from a human donor in good health. Some clones in this sample may be carry-over from other donors' samples. The material sequenced was naive CXCR3+ CD8+ T cells from blood. Subset given: CD45RO-CCR7+CD27+CD95- naive CD8+ T cells expressing CXCR3 (TNR3+).

The CDR3 protein is CSARPLAGAFDEQFF. The J gene is TRBJ2-1, the V gene TRBV20-1; the D call of TRBD1 rests on TCRdb alone, since no DNA is present to check it. The length of the CDR3 is 15 residues. Germline lookup yields CDR1 DFQATT and CDR2 SNEGSKA (reference sequence).